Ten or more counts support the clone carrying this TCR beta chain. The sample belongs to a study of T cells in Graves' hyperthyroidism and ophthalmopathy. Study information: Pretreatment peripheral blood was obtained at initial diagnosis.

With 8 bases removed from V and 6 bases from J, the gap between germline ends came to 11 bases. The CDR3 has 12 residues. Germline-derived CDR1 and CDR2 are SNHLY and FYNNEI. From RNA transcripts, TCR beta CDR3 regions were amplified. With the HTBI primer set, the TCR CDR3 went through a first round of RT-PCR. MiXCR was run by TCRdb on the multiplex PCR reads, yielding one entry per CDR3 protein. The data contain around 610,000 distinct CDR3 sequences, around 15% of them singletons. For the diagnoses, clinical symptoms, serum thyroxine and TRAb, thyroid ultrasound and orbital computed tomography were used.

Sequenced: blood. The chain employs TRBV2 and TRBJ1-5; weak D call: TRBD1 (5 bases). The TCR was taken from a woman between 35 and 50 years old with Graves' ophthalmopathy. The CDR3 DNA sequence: TGTGCCAGCCGGGGGAGGGGTCAGCCCCAGCATTTT. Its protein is CASRGRGQPQHF.